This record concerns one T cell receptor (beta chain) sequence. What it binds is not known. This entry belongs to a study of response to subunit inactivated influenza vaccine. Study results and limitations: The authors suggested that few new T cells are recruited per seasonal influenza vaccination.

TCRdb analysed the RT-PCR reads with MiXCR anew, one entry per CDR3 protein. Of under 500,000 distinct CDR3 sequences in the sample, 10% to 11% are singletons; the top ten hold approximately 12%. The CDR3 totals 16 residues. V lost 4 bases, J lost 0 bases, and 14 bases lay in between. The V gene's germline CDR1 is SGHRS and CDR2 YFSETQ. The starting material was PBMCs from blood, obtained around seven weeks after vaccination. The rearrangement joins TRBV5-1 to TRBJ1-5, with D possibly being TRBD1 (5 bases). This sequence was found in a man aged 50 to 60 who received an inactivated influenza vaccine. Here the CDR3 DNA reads TGCGCCAGCAGCGTCCGGGACCCGGATAGCAATCAGCCCCAGCATTTT. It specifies CASSVRDPDSNQPQHF.